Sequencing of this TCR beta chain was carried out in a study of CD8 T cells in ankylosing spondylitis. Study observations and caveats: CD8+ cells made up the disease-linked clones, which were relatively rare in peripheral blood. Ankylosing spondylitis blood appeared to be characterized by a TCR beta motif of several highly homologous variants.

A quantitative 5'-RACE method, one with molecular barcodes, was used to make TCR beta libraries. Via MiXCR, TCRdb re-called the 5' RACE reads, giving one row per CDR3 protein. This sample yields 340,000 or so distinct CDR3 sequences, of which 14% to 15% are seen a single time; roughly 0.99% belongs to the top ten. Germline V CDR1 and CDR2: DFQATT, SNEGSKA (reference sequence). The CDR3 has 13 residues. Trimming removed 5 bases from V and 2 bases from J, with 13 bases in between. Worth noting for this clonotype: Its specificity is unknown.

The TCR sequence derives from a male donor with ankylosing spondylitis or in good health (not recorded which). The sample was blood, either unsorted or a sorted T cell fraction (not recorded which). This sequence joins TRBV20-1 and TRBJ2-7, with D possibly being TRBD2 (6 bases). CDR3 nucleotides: TGCAGTGCTTGGAGGGACGGGCCCTACGAGCAGTACTTC. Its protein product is CSAWRDGPYEQYF.